This T cell receptor (beta chain) was retrieved from a study of blood T cell repertoires in COVID-19. Per germline, CDR1 SGHTA and CDR2 FQGTGA. The CDR3 is made up of 13 amino acids. Trimming removed 5 bases at V and 8 bases at J, with 15 bases between. Under the authors' procedure: Quantification of nucleated cells was approximated via reference gene primer amplification. The repertoire was sequenced with immunoSEQ multiplex PCR; TCRdb's copy has only in-frame clones and lacks some. V and J calls and clone size are copied from that table; D and trimming were computed from the DNA. The sample shows 150,000 to 250,000 clones, approximately 84% of them seen only once. Adults between roughly 18 and 95 years of age took part from 24 US areas. Allocation to cohorts depended on clinical history reported by the participants. The study counted Cohort 3 donors as recovered given two negative PCRs, clearance, or symptom resolution.

The clonotype originates from a man aged 40-50 years who had recovered from COVID-19. This chain joins TRBV7-3 and TRBJ1-2; no firm D call. Sequencing input: PBMCs or T cells enriched from blood (not recorded which). CDR3 coding DNA: TGTGCCAGCAGCCCTAGCCCAGGAGGAGGCTACACCTTC. Amino acids: CASSPSPGGGYTF.